This T cell receptor beta chain is from a study of blood T cell repertoires in COVID-19. CDR3 length: 17 residues. Unmatched junction bases numbered 7, after V lost 2 bases and J lost 3 bases. Germline V gene lookup returns CDR1 SGHRS and CDR2 YFSETQ. The table came from immunoSEQ multiplex PCR; TCRdb's copy has only in-frame clones and leaves some out. The data show 65,000 to 70,000 clones, with over 75% seen just once and under 3% held by the top ten. This receptor was obtained from an older man with acute or convalescent COVID-19. The sample consisted of peripheral blood. V gene TRBV5-1 combines with J gene TRBJ2-1, with 11 bases identical to TRBD2. The CDR3 sequence is CASSFESLAGGYNEQFF. The CDR3 DNA is TGCGCCAGCAGCTTCGAAAGCCTAGCGGGAGGCTACAATGAGCAGTTCTTC.